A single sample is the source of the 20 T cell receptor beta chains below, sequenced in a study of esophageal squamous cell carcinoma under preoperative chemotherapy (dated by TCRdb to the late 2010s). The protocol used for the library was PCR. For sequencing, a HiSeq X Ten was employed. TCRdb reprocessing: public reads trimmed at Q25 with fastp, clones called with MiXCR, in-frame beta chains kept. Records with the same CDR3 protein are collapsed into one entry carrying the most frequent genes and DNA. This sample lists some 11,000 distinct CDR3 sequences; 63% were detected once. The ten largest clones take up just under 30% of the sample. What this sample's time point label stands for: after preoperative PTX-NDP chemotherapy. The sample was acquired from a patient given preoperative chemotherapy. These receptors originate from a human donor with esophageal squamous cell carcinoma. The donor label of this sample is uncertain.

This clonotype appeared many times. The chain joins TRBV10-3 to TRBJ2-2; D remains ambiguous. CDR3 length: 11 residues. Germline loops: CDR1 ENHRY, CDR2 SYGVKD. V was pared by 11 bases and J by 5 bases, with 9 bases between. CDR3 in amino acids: CAAAGTGELFF. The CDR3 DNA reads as TGTGCCGCCGCCGGGACCGGGGAGCTGTTTTTT.

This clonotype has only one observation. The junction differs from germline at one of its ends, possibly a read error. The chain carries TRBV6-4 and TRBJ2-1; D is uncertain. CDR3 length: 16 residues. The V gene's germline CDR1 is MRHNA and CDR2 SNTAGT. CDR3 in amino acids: CASSDSCFANPEEQFF. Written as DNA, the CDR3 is TGTGCCAGCAGTGACTCGTGCTTCGCGAACCCCGAGGAGCAGTTTTTC.

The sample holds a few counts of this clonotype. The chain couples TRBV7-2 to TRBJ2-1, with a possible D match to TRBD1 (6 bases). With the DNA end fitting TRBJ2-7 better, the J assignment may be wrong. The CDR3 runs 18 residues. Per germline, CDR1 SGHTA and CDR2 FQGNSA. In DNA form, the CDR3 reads TGTGCCAGCAGCTTACGCCGGGTTACAGGGCTATCCTACAATGAGCAGTACTTC. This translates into CASSLRRVTGLSYNEQYF.

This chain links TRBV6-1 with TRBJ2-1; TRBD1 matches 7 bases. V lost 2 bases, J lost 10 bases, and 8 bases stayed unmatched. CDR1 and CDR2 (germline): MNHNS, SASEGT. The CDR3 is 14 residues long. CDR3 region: CASSENRGLWEQFF. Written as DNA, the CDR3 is TGTGCCAGCAGTGAAAACAGGGGCCTTTGGGAGCAGTTCTTC.

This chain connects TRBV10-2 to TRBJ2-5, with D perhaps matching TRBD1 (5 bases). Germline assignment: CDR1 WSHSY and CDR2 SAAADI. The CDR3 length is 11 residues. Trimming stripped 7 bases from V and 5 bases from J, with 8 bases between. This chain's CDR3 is CASTPGETQYF. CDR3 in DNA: TGCGCCAGCACCCCAGGGGAGACCCAGTACTTC.

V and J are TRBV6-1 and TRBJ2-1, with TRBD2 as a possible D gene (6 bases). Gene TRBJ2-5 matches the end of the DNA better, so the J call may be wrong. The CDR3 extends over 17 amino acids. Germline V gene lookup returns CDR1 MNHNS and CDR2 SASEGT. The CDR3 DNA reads TGTGCCAGCATCGCGGGGCGCGGGGACCGTGACCCAGATACCCAGTACTTC. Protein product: CASIAGRGDRDPDTQYF.

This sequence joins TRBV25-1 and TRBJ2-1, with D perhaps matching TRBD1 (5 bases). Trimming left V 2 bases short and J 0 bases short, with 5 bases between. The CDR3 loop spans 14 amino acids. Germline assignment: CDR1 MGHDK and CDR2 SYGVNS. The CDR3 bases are TGTGCCAGCAGTGAAAGGGGCTCCTACAATGAGCAGTTCTTC. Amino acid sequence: CASSERGSYNEQFF.

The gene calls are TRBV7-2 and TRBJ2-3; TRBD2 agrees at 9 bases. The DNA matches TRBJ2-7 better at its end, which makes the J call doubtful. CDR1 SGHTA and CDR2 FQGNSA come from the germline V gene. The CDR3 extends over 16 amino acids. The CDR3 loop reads CASSRSGRRSYNGQYF. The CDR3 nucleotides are TGTGCCAGCAGCCGTAGCGGGAGAAGGTCGTACAATGGGCAGTACTTC.

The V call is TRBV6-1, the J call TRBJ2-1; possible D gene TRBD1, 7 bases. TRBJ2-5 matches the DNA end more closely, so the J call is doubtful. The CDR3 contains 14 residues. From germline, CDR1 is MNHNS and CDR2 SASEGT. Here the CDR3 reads CASSAWAGGETQYF. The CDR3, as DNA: TGTGCCAGCAGTGCCTGGGCAGGGGGGGAGACCCAGTACTTC.

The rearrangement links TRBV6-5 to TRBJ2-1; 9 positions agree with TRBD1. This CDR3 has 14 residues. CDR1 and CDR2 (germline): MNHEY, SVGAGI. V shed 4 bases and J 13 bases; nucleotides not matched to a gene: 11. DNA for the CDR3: TGTGCCAGCAGTTCCGGACAGGGGCAAGAGACCCAGTTCTTC. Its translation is CASSSGQGQETQFF.

The CDR3, as DNA: TGTGCCAGCAGTAGCCCGAGGGGACGCTCCTACAATGAGCAGTTCTTC. Amino acids: CASSSPRGRSYNEQFF. The chain employs TRBV27 and TRBJ2-1; D tentatively fits TRBD1 or TRBD2 (5 bases each). Trimming removed 5 bases from V and 0 bases from J, with 14 bases in between. Germline V gene lookup returns CDR1 MNHEY and CDR2 SMNVEV (reference sequence). This CDR3 region has 16 residues.

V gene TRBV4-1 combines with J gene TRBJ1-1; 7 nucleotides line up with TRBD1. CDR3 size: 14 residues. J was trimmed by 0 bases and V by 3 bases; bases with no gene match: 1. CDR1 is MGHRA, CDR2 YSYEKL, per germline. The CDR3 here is CASSQGQMNTEAFF. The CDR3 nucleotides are TGCGCCAGCAGCCAGGGACAGATGAACACTGAAGCTTTCTTT.

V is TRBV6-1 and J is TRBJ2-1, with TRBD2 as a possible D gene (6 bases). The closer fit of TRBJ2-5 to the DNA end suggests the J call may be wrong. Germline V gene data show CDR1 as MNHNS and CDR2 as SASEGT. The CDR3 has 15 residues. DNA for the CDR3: TGTGCCAGCAGTGAATTTTCCGGGACTCAAGAGACCCAGTACTTC. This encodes CASSEFSGTQETQYF.

CDR3 protein: CASSQGVNTGEQYF. CDR3 sequence (DNA): TGTGCCAGCAGCCAGGGTGTGAACACCGGGGAGCAGTATTTT. The chain joins TRBV6-1 to TRBJ2-2; D is perhaps TRBD1 or TRBD2 (5 bases each). The DNA matches TRBJ2-3 better at its end, which makes the J call doubtful. The CDR3 loop spans 14 amino acids. Germline CDR1 MNHNS, CDR2 SASEGT.

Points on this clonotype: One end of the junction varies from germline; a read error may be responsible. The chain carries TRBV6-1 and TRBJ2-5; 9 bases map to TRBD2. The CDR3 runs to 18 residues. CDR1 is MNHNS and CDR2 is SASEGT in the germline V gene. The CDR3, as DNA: TGTGCCAGCAGTGAGGCGGGAGGGGGGGTTCGTGACAAAGAGACGCAGTATTTC. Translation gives CASSEAGGGVRDKETQYF.

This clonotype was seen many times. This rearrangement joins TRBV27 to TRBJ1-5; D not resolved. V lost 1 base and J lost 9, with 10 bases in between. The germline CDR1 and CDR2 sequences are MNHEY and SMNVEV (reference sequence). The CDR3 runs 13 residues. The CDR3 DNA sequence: TGTGCCAGCAGTTTATATGGGGTGGGGCCCCAGCATTTT. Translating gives CASSLYGVGPQHF.

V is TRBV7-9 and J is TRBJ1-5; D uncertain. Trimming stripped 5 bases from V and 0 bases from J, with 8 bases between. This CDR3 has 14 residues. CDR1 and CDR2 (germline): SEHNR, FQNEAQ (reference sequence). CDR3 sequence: CASSPAYSNQPQHF. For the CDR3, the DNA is TGTGCCAGCAGCCCTGCCTATAGCAATCAGCCCCAGCATTTT.

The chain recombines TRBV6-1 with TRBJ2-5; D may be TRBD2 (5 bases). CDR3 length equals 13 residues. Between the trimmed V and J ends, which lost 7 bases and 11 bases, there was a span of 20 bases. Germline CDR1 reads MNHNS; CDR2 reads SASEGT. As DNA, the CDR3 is TGTGCCAGCATTCGGGATCTCTACAATGAGCAGTACTTC. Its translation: CASIRDLYNEQYF.

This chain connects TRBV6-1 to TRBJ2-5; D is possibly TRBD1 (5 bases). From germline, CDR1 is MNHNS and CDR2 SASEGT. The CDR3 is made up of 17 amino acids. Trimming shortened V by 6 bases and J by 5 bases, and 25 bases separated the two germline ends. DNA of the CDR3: TGTGCCAGCAGCCGAGCCCCCGGACATATCTCGCGGGAGACCCAGTACTTC. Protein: CASSRAPGHISRETQYF.

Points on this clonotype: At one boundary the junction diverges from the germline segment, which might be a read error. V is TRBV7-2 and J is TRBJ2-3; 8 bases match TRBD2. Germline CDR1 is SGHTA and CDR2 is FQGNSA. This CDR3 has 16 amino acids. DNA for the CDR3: TGTGCCAGCAGCGCACGGGAGGGGGGAGCCAAAGATACGCAGTATTTC. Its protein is CASSAREGGAKDTQYF.